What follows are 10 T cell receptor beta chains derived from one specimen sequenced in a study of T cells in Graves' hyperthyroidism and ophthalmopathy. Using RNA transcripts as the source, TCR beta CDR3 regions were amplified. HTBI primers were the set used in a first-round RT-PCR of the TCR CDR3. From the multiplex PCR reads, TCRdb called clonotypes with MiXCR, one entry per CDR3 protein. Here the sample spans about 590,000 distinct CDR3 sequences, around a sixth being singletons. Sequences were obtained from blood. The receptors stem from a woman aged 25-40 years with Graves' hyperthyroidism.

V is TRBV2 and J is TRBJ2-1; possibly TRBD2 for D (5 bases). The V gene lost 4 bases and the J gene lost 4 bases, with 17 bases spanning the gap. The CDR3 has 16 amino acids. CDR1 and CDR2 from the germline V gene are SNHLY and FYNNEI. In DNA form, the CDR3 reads TGTGCCAGCAGTGGGGTTACCGGGAACCCATACAATGAGCAGTTCTTC. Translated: CASSGVTGNPYNEQFF.

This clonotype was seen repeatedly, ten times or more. In DNA, the CDR3 is TGTGCCAGCAGTTTGAATACAAAGGGTCAGCCCCAGCATTTT. Its translation is CASSLNTKGQPQHF. The gene calls are TRBV6-1 and TRBJ1-5; the D is unclear. The CDR3 contains 14 residues. The V and J ends lost 5 bases and 6 bases respectively, with 14 bases between them. Germline CDR1 and CDR2: MNHNS and SASEGT.

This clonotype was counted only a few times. The CDR3 coding sequence is TGTGCCAGCAGCCTCTGGTTCACAGATACGCAGTATTTT. This codes for CASSLWFTDTQYF. J is TRBJ2-3 and V is TRBV5-6; D gene unclear. The CDR3 is made up of 13 amino acids. The ends were cut back, 4 bases at V and 2 bases at J, with 8 bases in the middle. Germline V gives CDR1 SGHDT, CDR2 YYEEEE.

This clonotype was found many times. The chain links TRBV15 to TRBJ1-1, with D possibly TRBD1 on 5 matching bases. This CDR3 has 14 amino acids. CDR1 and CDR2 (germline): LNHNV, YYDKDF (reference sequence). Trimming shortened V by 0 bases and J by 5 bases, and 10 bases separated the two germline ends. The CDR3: CATSRELGGTEAFF. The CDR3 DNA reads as TGTGCCACCAGCAGAGAGCTCGGGGGGACTGAAGCTTTCTTT.

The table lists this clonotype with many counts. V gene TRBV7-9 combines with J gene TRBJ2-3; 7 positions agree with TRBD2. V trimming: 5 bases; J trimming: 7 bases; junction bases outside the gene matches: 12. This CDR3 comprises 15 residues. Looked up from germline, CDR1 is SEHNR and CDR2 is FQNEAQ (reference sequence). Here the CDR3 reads CASSRASGIPNTQYF. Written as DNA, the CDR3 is TGTGCCAGCAGCCGAGCTAGCGGTATACCGAATACGCAGTATTTT. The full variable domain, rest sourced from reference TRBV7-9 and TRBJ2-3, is DTGVSQNPRHKITKRGQNVTFRCDPISEHNRLYWYRQTLGQGPEFLTYFQNEAQLEKSRLLSDRFSAERPKGSFSTLEIQRTEQGDSAMYLCASSRASGIPNTQYFGPGTRLTVL.

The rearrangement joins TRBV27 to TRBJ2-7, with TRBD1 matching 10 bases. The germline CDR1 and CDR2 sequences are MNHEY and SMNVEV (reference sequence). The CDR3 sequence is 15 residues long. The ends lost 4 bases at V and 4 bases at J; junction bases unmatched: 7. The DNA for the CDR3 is TGTGCCAGCAGTTACCCCTCGGGACAGGGGTACGAGCAGTACTTC. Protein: CASSYPSGQGYEQYF.

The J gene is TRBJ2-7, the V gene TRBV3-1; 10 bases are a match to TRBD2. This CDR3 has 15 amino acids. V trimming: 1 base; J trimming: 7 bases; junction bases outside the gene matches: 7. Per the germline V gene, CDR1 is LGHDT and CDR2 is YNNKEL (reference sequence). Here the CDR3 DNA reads TGTGCCAGCAGCCAAGCCGTAGCGGGAGGACGGGAGCAGTACTTC. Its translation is CASSQAVAGGREQYF.

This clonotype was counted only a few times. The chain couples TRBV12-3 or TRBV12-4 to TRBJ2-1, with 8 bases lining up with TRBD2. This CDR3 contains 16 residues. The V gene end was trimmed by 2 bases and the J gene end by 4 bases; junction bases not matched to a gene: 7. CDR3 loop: CASSLSRGRRYNEQFF. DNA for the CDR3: TGTGCCAGCAGTTTATCCCGCGGGAGGCGGTACAATGAGCAGTTCTTC.

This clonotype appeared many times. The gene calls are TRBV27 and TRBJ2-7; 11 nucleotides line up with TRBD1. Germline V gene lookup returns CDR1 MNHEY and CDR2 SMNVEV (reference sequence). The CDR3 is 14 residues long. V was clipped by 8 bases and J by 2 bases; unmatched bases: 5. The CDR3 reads CASRPGQGAYEQYF. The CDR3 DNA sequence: TGTGCCAGCCGCCCGGGACAGGGGGCCTACGAGCAGTACTTC.

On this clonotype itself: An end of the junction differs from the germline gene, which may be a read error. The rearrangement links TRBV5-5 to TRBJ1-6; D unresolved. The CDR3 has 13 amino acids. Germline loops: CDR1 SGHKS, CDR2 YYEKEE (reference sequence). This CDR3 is CARSSDINSPLHF. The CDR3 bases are TGTGCCCGCAGCTCAGATATTAATTCACCCCTCCACTTT.